This T cell receptor beta chain was sequenced in a study of cytomegalovirus exposure and HLA in healthy donors. Looked up from germline, CDR1 is MGHDK and CDR2 is SYGVNS. This CDR3 spans 14 amino acids. V lost 1 base and J lost 1; bases outside the gene matches: 1. Comments on this clone: Its antigen is unidentified. This clone may be a read error of a much larger clone one base away.

Regarding donors, all were healthy bone marrow donors. Study outcomes and limitations: While the bulk of TCR sequences proved rare, some public TCRs turned up in many donors.

The PCR ran on 60 Vbeta and 13 Jbeta primers. Authors' data handling: Per a later analysis, the number of unique TCR beta chains was around 80 million, of which roughly 9.9 million were shared. The assay was immunoSEQ multiplex PCR, and TCRdb's table has in-frame clones only and misses some. From that table come the V and J calls and clone size; the DNA was used to work out D and trimming. The sample lists approximately 210,000 clones; around 83% were seen once. The J gene is TRBJ2-7, the V gene TRBV25-1; the match to TRBD1 covers 7 bases. This receptor was taken from a woman aged 45-60 years in good health and CMV-seropositive. The specimen was PBMCs. The CDR3 region is CASSEWDSSYEQYF. CDR3 coding DNA: TGTGCCAGCAGTGAATGGGACAGTTCCTACGAGCAGTACTTC.